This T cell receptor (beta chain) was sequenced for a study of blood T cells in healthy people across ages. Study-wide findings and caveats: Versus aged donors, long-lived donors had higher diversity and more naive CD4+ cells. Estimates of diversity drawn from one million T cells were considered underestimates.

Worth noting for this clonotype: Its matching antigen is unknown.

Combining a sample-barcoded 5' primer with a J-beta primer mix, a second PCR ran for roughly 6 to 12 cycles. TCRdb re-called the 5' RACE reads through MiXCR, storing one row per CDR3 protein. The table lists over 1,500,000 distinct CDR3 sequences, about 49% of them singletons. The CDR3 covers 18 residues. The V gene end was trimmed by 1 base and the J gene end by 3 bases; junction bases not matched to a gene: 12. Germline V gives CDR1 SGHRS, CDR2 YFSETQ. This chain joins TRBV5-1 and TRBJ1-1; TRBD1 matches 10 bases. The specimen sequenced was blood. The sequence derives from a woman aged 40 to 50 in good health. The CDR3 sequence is CASSLRDRGFLSDTEAFF. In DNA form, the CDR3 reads TGCGCCAGCAGCTTGAGGGACAGGGGATTTCTTTCCGACACTGAAGCTTTCTTT.